The 28 T cell receptor beta chains below come from one sample, sequenced in a study of blood T cell repertoires in COVID-19. This table comes from immunoSEQ multiplex PCR, and its TCRdb copy is limited to in-frame clones, with some not included. The sample holds some 45,000 clones, approximately 85% seen once. The sample consisted of peripheral blood. The receptors were gathered from an elderly woman with acute or convalescent COVID-19.

CDR3 protein: CASSSPGLAGKYEQFF. The CDR3 bases are TGTGCCAGCAGTTCACCGGGACTAGCGGGAAAGTATGAGCAGTTCTTC. The J gene is TRBJ2-1, the V gene TRBV11-3; 13 bases line up with TRBD2. The CDR3 consists of 16 residues. The ends lost 6 bases at V and 8 bases at J; junction bases unmatched: 10. Germline lookup yields CDR1 SGHNT and CDR2 YENEEA.

The V gene is TRBV18, the J gene TRBJ2-1; weak D call: TRBD2 (5 bases). Germline-derived CDR1 and CDR2 are KGHSH and LQKENI. CDR3 size: 14 residues. V lost 1 base, J lost 8 bases, and 12 bases lay in between. The CDR3 nucleotides are TGTGCCAGCTCACCACAGGGAACTAGACATGAGCAGTTCTTC. It is translated as CASSPQGTRHEQFF.

The V gene is TRBV7-2, the J gene TRBJ2-5, with 7 bases fitting TRBD1. CDR1 and CDR2 from the germline V gene are SGHTA and FQGNSA. CDR3 length: 13 amino acids. V dropped 10 bases and J dropped 4; count of bases not matched to a gene: 9. In DNA, the CDR3 is TGTGCCACCACCGGACAGGTCCCAGAGACCCAGTACTTC. Encoded protein: CATTGQVPETQYF.

The chain links TRBV10-2 to TRBJ2-7, with TRBD2 as a possible D gene (5 bases). This CDR3 contains 12 residues. V lost 6 bases to trimming and J lost 5 bases, with 11 bases between them. Per the germline V gene, CDR1 is WSHSY and CDR2 is SAAADI. The CDR3 here is CASRAEPHEQYF. The DNA of the CDR3 is TGCGCCAGCAGAGCGGAGCCCCACGAGCAGTACTTC.

The chain couples TRBV3-1 (or the pseudogene TRBV3-2) to TRBJ2-1; D unresolved. V shed 3 bases and J shed 4 bases, with 22 bases lying between them. This CDR3 has 18 amino acids. Germline CDR1 and CDR2: LGHDT and YNNKEL (reference sequence). CDR3 amino acids: CASSHPLLQPPHYNEQFF. The CDR3 region has the DNA TGTGCCAGCAGCCACCCACTTCTCCAACCTCCTCATTACAATGAGCAGTTCTTC.

This sequence joins TRBV6-5 and TRBJ2-7, with 7 bases lining up with TRBD1. The germline CDR1 and CDR2 sequences are MNHEY and SVGAGI. Trimming at V came to 6 bases and at J to 3 bases, leaving 11 bases not matched to a gene. This CDR3 has 15 residues. The CDR3 bases are TGTGCCAGCAGCACCCCCCGGACAGGAGGCTACGAGCAGTACTTC. Translating it yields CASSTPRTGGYEQYF.

The V and J genes are TRBV15 and TRBJ2-5, with D possibly TRBD1 on 6 matching bases. V dropped 1 base and J dropped 1 base, with 10 bases sitting between them. The CDR3 covers 15 residues. Looked up from germline, CDR1 is LNHNV and CDR2 is YYDKDF (reference sequence). CDR3 residues: CATSRVGTPQETQYF. In DNA form, the CDR3 reads TGTGCCACCAGCAGAGTGGGGACACCCCAAGAGACCCAGTACTTC. The variable domain in full, with the rest retrieved from reference TRBV15 and TRBJ2-5, is DAMVIQNPRYQVTQFGKPVTLSCSQTLNHNVMYWYQQKSSQAPKLLFHYYDKDFNNEADTPDNFQSRRPNTSFCFLDIRSPGLGDTAMYLCATSRVGTPQETQYFGPGTRLLVL.

This chain connects TRBV5-1 to TRBJ2-3, with 7 bases that match TRBD2. Germline V gene data show CDR1 as SGHRS and CDR2 as YFSETQ. The ends lost 2 bases at V and 0 bases at J; junction bases unmatched: 6. The CDR3 spans 16 residues. The CDR3 DNA reads TGCGCCAGCAGCTTCACAGCGGGGACTAGCACAGATACGCAGTATTTT. This codes for CASSFTAGTSTDTQYF.

This chain uses TRBV29-1 with TRBJ1-1; D possibly corresponds to TRBD1 (6 bases). The V gene's germline CDR1 is SQVTM and CDR2 ANQGSEA. V dropped 1 base and J dropped 11 bases, with 14 bases sitting between them. The CDR3 is made up of 12 amino acids. DNA for the CDR3: TGCAGCGTTGAAGTGGGGCAGGGGTTGGCTTTCTTT. Translated, it gives CSVEVGQGLAFF.

This clone was found a few times. The chain combines TRBV10-3 with TRBJ1-1; D is possibly TRBD1 (5 bases). Germline V gene sequence: CDR1 ENHRY, CDR2 SYGVKD. The CDR3 runs to 14 residues. V lost 2 bases and J lost 9, with 16 bases in between. The CDR3: CAISENAQDRKAFF. CDR3 DNA sequence: TGTGCCATCAGTGAGAACGCCCAAGACAGAAAAGCTTTCTTT.

The chain joins TRBV6-6 to TRBJ2-7; the D gene is possibly TRBD2 (6 bases). CDR1 and CDR2 from the germline V gene are MNHNY and SVGAGI (reference sequence). Trimming pared 7 bases from V and 0 bases from J, leaving 16 bases between. The CDR3 runs 15 residues. The CDR3 region is CASTQTGVSSYEQYF. CDR3 bases: TGTGCCAGCACCCAAACGGGGGTGAGCTCCTACGAGCAGTACTTC.

The chain joins TRBV28 to TRBJ1-3, with D possibly being TRBD1 (6 bases). Trimming left V 10 bases short and J 6 bases short, with 19 bases between. The CDR3 runs to 14 residues. Germline loops: CDR1 MDHEN, CDR2 SYDVKM. Here the CDR3 reads CATSLTGRVNTIYF. The CDR3 DNA sequence: TGTGCCACCAGCCTGACAGGAAGGGTAAACACCATATATTTT.

The rearrangement links TRBV5-1 to TRBJ2-3; D call uncertain. CDR3 length: 13 residues. Trimming removed 6 bases from V and 4 bases from J, with 12 bases in between. The germline V gene has CDR1 SGHRS and CDR2 YFSETQ. The CDR3 loop is CASTRHPPDTQYF. CDR3 coding DNA: TGCGCCAGCACCAGACACCCCCCAGATACGCAGTATTTT.

This sequence joins TRBV6-6 and TRBJ1-5, with D perhaps matching TRBD1 (5 bases). The germline V gene encodes CDR1 MNHNY and CDR2 SVGAGI (reference sequence). The CDR3 is 14 amino acids. V was clipped by 6 bases and J by 3 bases, with 12 bases between them. The CDR3 DNA is TGTGCCAGCAGCCCCGGGGGGATCAATCAGCCCCAGCATTTT. Protein product: CASSPGGINQPQHF.

The chain recombines TRBV20-1 with TRBJ2-1, with TRBD2 identical over 14 bases. Germline assignment: CDR1 DFQATT and CDR2 SNEGSKA (reference sequence). The J segment lost 10 bases and the V segment lost 3 bases, leaving 8 bases of the junction unmatched. The CDR3 runs 15 residues. The CDR3 region is CSASEGLAGAKEQFF. Written as DNA, the CDR3 is TGCAGTGCTAGTGAGGGACTAGCGGGAGCAAAAGAGCAGTTCTTC.

This clone was seen repeatedly, ten times or more. The chain couples TRBV3-1 (or the pseudogene TRBV3-2) to TRBJ2-7; 7 bases are a match to TRBD1. The V and J ends lost 1 base and 6 bases, in that order; junction bases with no gene match: 3. Per the germline V gene, CDR1 is LGHDT and CDR2 is YNNKEL (reference sequence). The CDR3 extends over 13 amino acids. The CDR3 coding sequence is TGTGCCAGCAGCCAAGCTAGGACAGGCGAGCAGTACTTC. It yields the protein CASSQARTGEQYF.

The chain uses TRBV9 and TRBJ1-1; tentatively, D is TRBD1 (6 bases). Deletions cut 3 bases from V and 1 base from J, with 16 bases between. Germline V gene data show CDR1 as SGDLS and CDR2 as YYNGEE. The CDR3 sequence is 16 residues long. CDR3 DNA: TGTGCCAGCAGCGACGACCCGGGACACGCGAACACTGAAGCTTTCTTT. It is translated as CASSDDPGHANTEAFF. The full variable domain, rest sourced from reference TRBV9 and TRBJ1-1, is DSGVTQTPKHLITATGQRVTLRCSPRSGDLSVYWYQQSLDQGLQFLIQYYNGEERAKGNILERFSAQQFPDLHSELNLSSLELGDSALYFCASSDDPGHANTEAFFGQGTRLTVV.

The rearrangement uses TRBV28 and TRBJ1-3; perhaps TRBD1 as D (6 bases). The CDR3 has 13 residues. Between the trimmed V and J ends, which lost 5 bases and 5 bases, there was a span of 10 bases. CDR1 MDHEN and CDR2 SYDVKM come from the germline V gene. The CDR3, as DNA: TGTGCCAGCAGTCCTGGACAGCGAAACACCATATATTTT. Translating gives CASSPGQRNTIYF.

This clone was recorded once. The CDR3 protein is CASSLAWTSGSYETQYF. CDR3 DNA sequence: TGCGCCAGCAGCTTGGCTTGGACTAGCGGGAGTTACGAGACCCAGTACTTC. V and J are TRBV5-1 and TRBJ2-5; TRBD2 matches 13 bases. With 0 bases clipped from V and 5 bases from J, the junction kept 7 bases outside the gene matches. CDR1 and CDR2 from the germline V gene are SGHRS and YFSETQ. The CDR3 runs to 17 residues.

V and J are TRBV6-6 and TRBJ2-5; TRBD1 aligns across 7 bases. Unmatched junction bases numbered 9, after V lost 3 bases and J lost 5 bases. Germline CDR1 and CDR2: MNHNY and SVGAGI (reference sequence). This CDR3 contains 15 residues. The CDR3 coding sequence is TGTGCCAGCAGTTATACGGACAGGCTTAGGGAGACCCAGTACTTC. It encodes CASSYTDRLRETQYF.

The chain uses TRBV13 and TRBJ1-5, with 7 nucleotides matching TRBD1. V was pared by 4 bases and J by 4 bases, with 7 bases of the junction left unmatched. CDR1 PRHDT and CDR2 FYEKMQ come from the germline V gene (reference sequence). The CDR3 contains 15 residues. CDR3 protein: CASSSGQSLNQPQHF. DNA for the CDR3: TGTGCCAGCAGCTCGGGACAGAGTCTAAATCAGCCCCAGCATTTT.

The rearrangement uses TRBV11-1 and TRBJ2-1, with TRBD1 identical over 10 bases. Unmatched junction bases numbered 5, after V lost 8 bases and J lost 7 bases. The germline CDR1 and CDR2 sequences are SGHAT and FQDESV (reference sequence). The CDR3 is made up of 13 amino acids. The CDR3 DNA reads TGTGCCAGCGCGGACAGGGGGAAGAATGAGCAGTTCTTC. Translation: CASADRGKNEQFF. Full variable domain (outside the CDR3, taken from reference TRBV11-1 and TRBJ2-1): EAEVAQSPRYKITEKSQAVAFWCDPISGHATLYWYRQILGQGPELLVQFQDESVVDDSQLPKDRFSAERLKGVDSTLKIQPAELGDSAMYLCASADRGKNEQFFGPGTRLTVL.

This clone showed up just a few times. The chain uses TRBV30 and TRBJ2-1, with 9 bases fitting TRBD2. The CDR3 consists of 20 residues. With 0 bases clipped from V and 3 bases from J, the junction kept 18 bases outside the gene matches. The germline V gene encodes CDR1 GTSNPN and CDR2 SVGIG (reference sequence). CDR3 sequence reads: CAWSVNPKVWTSVLYNEQFF. Here the CDR3 DNA reads TGTGCCTGGAGTGTAAACCCGAAAGTCTGGACTAGCGTGCTCTACAATGAGCAGTTCTTC.

This sequence joins TRBV6-1 and TRBJ2-7; 8 nucleotides line up with TRBD2. The V and J ends lost 1 base and 4 bases, in that order; junction bases with no gene match: 9. The germline V gene encodes CDR1 MNHNS and CDR2 SASEGT. The length of the CDR3 is 16 residues. CDR3 sequence reads: CASSEGFVREVYEQYF. CDR3 DNA: TGTGCCAGCAGTGAAGGTTTCGTGCGGGAGGTTTACGAGCAGTACTTC.

The J gene is TRBJ2-3, the V gene TRBV5-4; D not certain. The ends were cut back, 0 bases at V and 0 bases at J, with 8 bases in the middle. The germline gives CDR1 SGHNT, CDR2 YYREEE (reference sequence). There are 15 residues in the CDR3. CDR3 DNA sequence: TGTGCCAGCAGCTTGGACAGAGCTAGCACAGATACGCAGTATTTT. Amino acid sequence: CASSLDRASTDTQYF.

V gene TRBV19 combines with J gene TRBJ1-5; 9 nucleotides match TRBD1. There are 13 residues in the CDR3. Germline CDR1 reads LNHDA; CDR2 reads SQIVND (reference sequence). V lost 5 bases to trimming and J lost 6 bases; unmatched junction nucleotides: 2. The CDR3 sequence: CASSGQGTQPQHF. CDR3 in DNA: TGTGCCAGTAGTGGACAGGGGACTCAGCCCCAGCATTTT.

The chain employs TRBV12-1 and TRBJ1-5; the table's D call, TRBD1, was not checked against the DNA. TRBV12-1 is shown as a pseudogene. This CDR3 is 15 amino acids long. The CDR3 sequence: CASSIRQGGNQPQHF. DNA of the CDR3: TGTGCCAGCAGCATTAGACAGGGGGGAAATCAGCCCCAGCATTTT.

The chain links TRBV7-8 to TRBJ2-1, with 9 nucleotides matching TRBD2. Germline assignment: CDR1 SGHVS and CDR2 FQNEAQ. This CDR3 is 16 amino acids long. The ends lost 2 bases at V and 1 base at J; junction bases unmatched: 3. DNA of the CDR3: TGTGCCAGCAGCTTACTGGCGGGAGGGTCCTACAATGAGCAGTTCTTC. Protein product: CASSLLAGGSYNEQFF.